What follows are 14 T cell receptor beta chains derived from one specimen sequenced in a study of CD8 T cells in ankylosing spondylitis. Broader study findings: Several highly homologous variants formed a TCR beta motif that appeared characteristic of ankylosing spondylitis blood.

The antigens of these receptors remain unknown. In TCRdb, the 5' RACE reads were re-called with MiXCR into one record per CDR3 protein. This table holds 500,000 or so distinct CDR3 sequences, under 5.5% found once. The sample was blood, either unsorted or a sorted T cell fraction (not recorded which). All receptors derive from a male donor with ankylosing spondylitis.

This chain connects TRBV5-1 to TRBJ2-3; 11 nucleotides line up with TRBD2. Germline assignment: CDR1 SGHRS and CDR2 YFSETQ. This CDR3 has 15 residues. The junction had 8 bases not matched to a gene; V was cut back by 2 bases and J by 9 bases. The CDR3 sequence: CASSFLAGGAETQYF. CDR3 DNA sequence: TGCGCCAGCAGCTTTCTAGCGGGGGGTGCGGAAACGCAGTATTTT.

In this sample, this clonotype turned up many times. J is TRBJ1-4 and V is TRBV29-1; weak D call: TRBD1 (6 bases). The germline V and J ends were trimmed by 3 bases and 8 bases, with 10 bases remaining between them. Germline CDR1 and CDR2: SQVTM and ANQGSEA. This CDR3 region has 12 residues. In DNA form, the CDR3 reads TGCAGCGTTGACCAAGGGGGAGAAAAACTGTTTTTT. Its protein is CSVDQGGEKLFF.

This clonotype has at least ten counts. The CDR3 DNA is TGTGCCAGCAGCTCTGACAGGGCCTGGACCCAGTACTTC. This sequence encodes CASSSDRAWTQYF. This chain uses TRBV7-8 with TRBJ2-5; TRBD1 aligns across 7 bases. This CDR3 is built from 13 residues. Germline V CDR1 and CDR2: SGHVS, FQNEAQ. Trimming took 4 bases from V and 7 from J; bases not matched to a gene: 6.

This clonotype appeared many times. DNA for the CDR3: TGCAGTGCTAGGGGAATGAACACTGAAGCTTTCTTT. Its protein product is CSARGMNTEAFF. The chain uses TRBV20-1 and TRBJ1-1; D is uncertain. The CDR3 contains 12 residues. Per germline, CDR1 DFQATT and CDR2 SNEGSKA (reference sequence). V lost 3 bases, J lost 0 bases, and 5 bases lay in between.

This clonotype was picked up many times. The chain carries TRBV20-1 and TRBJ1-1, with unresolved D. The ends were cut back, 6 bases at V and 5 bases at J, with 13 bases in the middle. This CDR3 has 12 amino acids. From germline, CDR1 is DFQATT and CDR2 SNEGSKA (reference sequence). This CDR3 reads CSATSPGTEAFF. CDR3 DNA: TGCAGTGCCACTTCCCCGGGGACTGAAGCTTTCTTT.

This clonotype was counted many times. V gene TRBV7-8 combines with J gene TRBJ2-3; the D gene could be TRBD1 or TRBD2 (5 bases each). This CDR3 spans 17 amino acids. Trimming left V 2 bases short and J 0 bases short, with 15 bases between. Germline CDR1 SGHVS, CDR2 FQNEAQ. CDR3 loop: CASSLLRGSGSTDTQYF. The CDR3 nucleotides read TGTGCCAGCAGCTTACTAAGGGGATCGGGAAGCACAGATACGCAGTATTTT. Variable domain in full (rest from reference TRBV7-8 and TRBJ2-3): GAGVSQSPRYKVAKRGQDVALRCDPISGHVSLFWYQQALGQGPEFLTYFQNEAQLDKSGLPSDRFFAERPEGSVSTLKIQRTQQEDSAVYLCASSLLRGSGSTDTQYFGPGTRLTVL.

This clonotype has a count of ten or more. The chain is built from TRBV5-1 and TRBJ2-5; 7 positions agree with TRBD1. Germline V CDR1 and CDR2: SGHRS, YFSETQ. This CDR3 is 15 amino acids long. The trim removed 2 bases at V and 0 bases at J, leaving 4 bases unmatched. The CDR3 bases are TGCGCCAGCAGCTTTGGCAGGGGGTACCAAGAGACCCAGTACTTC. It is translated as CASSFGRGYQETQYF.

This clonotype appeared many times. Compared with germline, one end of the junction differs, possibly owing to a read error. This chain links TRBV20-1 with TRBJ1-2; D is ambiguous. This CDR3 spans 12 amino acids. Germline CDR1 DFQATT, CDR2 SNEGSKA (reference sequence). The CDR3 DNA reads TGCAGTGCTAGTTTTGTGAACTATGGCTACACTTTC. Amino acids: CSASFVNYGYTF.

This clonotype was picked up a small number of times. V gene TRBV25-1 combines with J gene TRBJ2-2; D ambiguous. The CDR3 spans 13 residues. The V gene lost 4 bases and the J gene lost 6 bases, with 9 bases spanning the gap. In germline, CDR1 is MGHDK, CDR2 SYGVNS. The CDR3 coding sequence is TGTGCCAGCAGTGGCACAGCCGCCGGGGAGCTGTTTTTT. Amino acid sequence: CASSGTAAGELFF.

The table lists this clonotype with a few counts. In nucleotides, the CDR3 is TGCGCCAGCAGCCAAGGGAATGGCTACAATGAGCAGTTCTTC. Its translation: CASSQGNGYNEQFF. The chain couples TRBV4-1 to TRBJ2-1; D uncertain. Germline V CDR1 and CDR2: MGHRA, YSYEKL. The CDR3 extends over 14 amino acids. The V and J ends lost 1 base and 3 bases respectively, with 7 bases between them.

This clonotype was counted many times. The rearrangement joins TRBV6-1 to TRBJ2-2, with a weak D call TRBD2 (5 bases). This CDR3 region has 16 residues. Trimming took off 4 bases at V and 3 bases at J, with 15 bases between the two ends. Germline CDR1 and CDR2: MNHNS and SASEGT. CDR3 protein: CASSGGSGIDTGELFF. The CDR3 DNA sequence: TGTGCCAGCAGTGGAGGGTCGGGGATTGACACCGGGGAGCTGTTTTTT.

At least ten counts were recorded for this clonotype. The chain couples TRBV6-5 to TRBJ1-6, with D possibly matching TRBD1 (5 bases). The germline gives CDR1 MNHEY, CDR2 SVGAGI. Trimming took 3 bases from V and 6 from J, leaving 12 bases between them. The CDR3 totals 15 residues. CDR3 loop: CASSYDSQFNSPLHF. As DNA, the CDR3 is TGTGCCAGCAGTTATGACAGCCAGTTTAATTCACCCCTCCACTTT.

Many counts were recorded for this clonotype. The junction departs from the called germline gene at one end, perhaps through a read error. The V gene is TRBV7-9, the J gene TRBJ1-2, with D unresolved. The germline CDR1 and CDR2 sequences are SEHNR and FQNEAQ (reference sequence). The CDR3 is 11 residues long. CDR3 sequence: CASSLDPVAIF. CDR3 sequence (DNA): TGTGCCAGCAGCTTAGATCCGGTCGCAATTTTC.

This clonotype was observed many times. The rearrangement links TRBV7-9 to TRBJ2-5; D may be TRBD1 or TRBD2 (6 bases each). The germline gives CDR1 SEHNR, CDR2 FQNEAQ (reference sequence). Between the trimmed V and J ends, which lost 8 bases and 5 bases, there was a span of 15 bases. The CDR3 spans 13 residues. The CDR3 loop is CASSRGAAETQYF. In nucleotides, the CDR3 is TGTGCCAGCTCTAGGGGGGCAGCGGAGACCCAGTACTTC.